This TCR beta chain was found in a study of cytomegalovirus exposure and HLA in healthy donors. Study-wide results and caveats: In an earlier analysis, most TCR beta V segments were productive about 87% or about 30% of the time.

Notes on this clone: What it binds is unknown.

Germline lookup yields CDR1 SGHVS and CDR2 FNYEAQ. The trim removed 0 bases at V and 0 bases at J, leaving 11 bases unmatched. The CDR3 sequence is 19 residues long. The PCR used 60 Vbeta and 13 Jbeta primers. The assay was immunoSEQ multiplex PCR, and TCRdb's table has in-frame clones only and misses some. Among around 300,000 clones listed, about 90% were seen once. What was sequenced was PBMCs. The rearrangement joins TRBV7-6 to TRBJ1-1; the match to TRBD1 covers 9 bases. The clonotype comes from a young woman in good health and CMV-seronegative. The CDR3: CASSLANPGTGHMNTEAFF. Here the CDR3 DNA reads TGTGCCAGCAGCTTAGCGAACCCCGGGACAGGGCACATGAACACTGAAGCTTTCTTT.